What follows are 25 T cell receptor beta chains derived from one specimen sequenced in a study of OX40 agonist ivuxolimab in advanced cancers. Libraries were prepared through the immunoSEQ multiplex PCR assay. TCRdb provides this immuneACCESS table in a form limited to in-frame rearrangements. Some clones are lacking; in checked studies, under half of them reflect an unresolved V gene, and why the rest are absent is not known. The sample data list 60,000 to 75,000 clones, and about 91% of these were observed just once. 1% to 1.2% of the sample goes to the ten largest clones. The input for sequencing was CD4+ or CD8+ T cells sorted from blood, taken in a trial of the OX40 agonist ivuxolimab. All receptors derive from an adult with an advanced solid tumor such as melanoma, head and neck, liver or kidney cancer.

The gene calls are TRBV5-1 and TRBJ2-3, with 12 bases lining up with TRBD1. The CDR3 covers 16 residues. With V trimmed by 0 bases and J by 6 bases, 5 bases remained unmatched. Germline assignment: CDR1 SGHRS and CDR2 YFSETQ. The CDR3 loop reads CASSLEGTGGVDTQYF. CDR3 nucleotide sequence: TGCGCCAGCAGCTTGGAAGGGACAGGGGGCGTGGATACGCAGTATTTT. Full variable domain (rest looked up from reference TRBV5-1 and TRBJ2-3): KAGVTQTPRYLIKTRGQQVTLSCSPISGHRSVSWYQQTPGQGLQFLFEYFSETQRNKGNFPGRFSGRQFSNSRSEMNVSTLELGDSALYLCASSLEGTGGVDTQYFGPGTRLTVL.

The J gene is TRBJ2-5, the V gene TRBV5-1; the match to TRBD2 covers 9 bases. After removal of 0 bases from V and 5 bases from J, the junction contained 5 bases not matched to a gene. CDR1 is SGHRS, CDR2 YFSETQ, per germline. The CDR3 runs 15 residues. The CDR3 region is CASSLGSGSIETQYF. CDR3 in DNA: TGCGCCAGCAGCTTGGGTAGCGGGAGTATTGAGACCCAGTACTTC.

The chain employs TRBV19 and TRBJ1-5, with D tentatively TRBD1 (5 bases). V was pared by 7 bases and J by 7 bases, with 14 bases between. The CDR3 sequence is 13 residues long. Per germline, CDR1 LNHDA and CDR2 SQIVND (reference sequence). The CDR3 nucleotides are TGTGCCAGTACCGCAGGGTTATACCAGCCCCAGCATTTT. This codes for CASTAGLYQPQHF.

CDR3 coding DNA: TGTGCCAGCAGCTCCCAGCGGGGGGACCAAGAGACCCAGTACTTC. Amino acids: CASSSQRGDQETQYF. The chain combines TRBV5-4 with TRBJ2-5; 9 bases align to TRBD2. This CDR3 has 15 residues. Germline loops: CDR1 SGHNT, CDR2 YYREEE (reference sequence). V was clipped by 3 bases and J by 0 bases; unmatched bases: 3.

This clone is medium-sized by share. The chain employs TRBV4-2 and TRBJ2-7; 14 positions agree with TRBD2. CDR3 size: 17 residues. The J segment lost 3 bases and the V segment lost 3 bases, leaving 7 bases of the junction unmatched. CDR1 and CDR2 from the germline V gene are LGHNA and YNFKEQ. The chain's CDR3 is CASSHLGTSGSSYEQYF. The CDR3 coding sequence is TGTGCCAGCAGCCACCTCGGGACTAGCGGGAGTAGCTACGAGCAGTACTTC.

The chain uses TRBV19 and TRBJ1-1, with no clear D. The CDR3 extends over 13 amino acids. CDR1 and CDR2 (germline): LNHDA, SQIVND (reference sequence). The germline V and J ends were trimmed by 5 bases and 2 bases, with 9 bases remaining between them. The CDR3 DNA reads TGTGCCAGTAGTTATAACACTAACACTGAAGCTTTCTTT. The encoded protein is CASSYNTNTEAFF.

The rearrangement links TRBV4-1 to TRBJ1-1; unclear D gene. V was shortened by 0 bases and J by 2 bases, with 7 bases between the two germline ends. CDR3 length: 14 residues. Germline lookup yields CDR1 MGHRA and CDR2 YSYEKL. CDR3 DNA sequence: TGCGCCAGCAGCCAAGAAAGACTTAACACTGAAGCTTTCTTT. This encodes CASSQERLNTEAFF.

V and J are TRBV19 and TRBJ2-6; possible D gene TRBD1, 6 bases. V was clipped by 9 bases and J by 3 bases, with 9 bases between them. This CDR3 region has 13 residues. Germline loops: CDR1 LNHDA, CDR2 SQIVND (reference sequence). The CDR3 here is CASRTVGANVLTF. The CDR3 DNA reads TGTGCCAGCCGGACAGTTGGGGCCAACGTCCTGACTTTC.

This chain links TRBV5-1 with TRBJ2-3; the D gene is possibly TRBD1 (6 bases). V was pared by 2 bases and J by 2 bases, with 15 bases between. The germline gives CDR1 SGHRS, CDR2 YFSETQ. The CDR3 runs 16 residues. The CDR3 nucleotides are TGCGCCAGCAGCTTCAGGGCCGACAGGAACACAGATACGCAGTATTTT. It yields the protein CASSFRADRNTDTQYF.

This chain joins TRBV29-1 and TRBJ2-7; 11 bases are a match to TRBD1. Germline lookup yields CDR1 SQVTM and CDR2 ANQGSEA. The CDR3 contains 14 residues. V was clipped by 5 bases and J by 2 bases; unmatched bases: 5. In nucleotides, the CDR3 is TGCAGCGTTTTTCTGGGACAGGGGGCCTACGAGCAGTACTTC. This encodes CSVFLGQGAYEQYF.

V and J are TRBV7-8 and TRBJ1-2, with 7 bases aligning to TRBD1. V dropped 6 bases and J dropped 3; count of bases not matched to a gene: 7. The germline V gene has CDR1 SGHVS and CDR2 FQNEAQ. This CDR3 contains 14 residues. CDR3 DNA: TGTGCCAGCAGTTATTTCGGGACAGACTATGGCTACACCTTC. Its translation: CASSYFGTDYGYTF. Based on the CDR3 plus reference TRBV7-8 and TRBJ1-2, the full variable domain is GAGVSQSPRYKVAKRGQDVALRCDPISGHVSLFWYQQALGQGPEFLTYFQNEAQLDKSGLPSDRFFAERPEGSVSTLKIQRTQQEDSAVYLCASSYFGTDYGYTFGSGTRLTVV.

CDR3 bases: TGTGCCAGCAGTTCAGGACAGTCCTACGAGCAGTACTTC. Amino acid sequence: CASSSGQSYEQYF. The chain uses TRBV6-1 and TRBJ2-7, with D tentatively TRBD1 (6 bases). Trimming took 5 bases from V and 1 from J, leaving 9 bases between them. Germline CDR1 MNHNS, CDR2 SASEGT. This CDR3 has 13 residues.

This chain uses TRBV19 with TRBJ1-2; D is perhaps TRBD1 (5 bases). V was clipped by 6 bases and J by 8 bases, with 16 bases between them. CDR1 and CDR2 (germline): LNHDA, SQIVND (reference sequence). The CDR3 contains 13 residues. The CDR3 reads CASSPGLGGGYTF. The CDR3 nucleotides read TGTGCCAGTAGCCCGGGGCTCGGAGGAGGCTACACCTTC.

V gene TRBV5-5 combines with J gene TRBJ2-7, with 14 bases matching TRBD2. The germline gives CDR1 SGHKS, CDR2 YYEKEE (reference sequence). The junction had 11 bases not matched to a gene; V was cut back by 3 bases and J by 0 bases. The CDR3 contains 19 residues. CDR3: CASSWGLAGAYGSSYEQYF. The CDR3 DNA follows: TGTGCCAGCAGCTGGGGACTAGCGGGAGCGTACGGAAGCTCCTACGAGCAGTACTTC.

The rearrangement joins TRBV7-9 to TRBJ2-5, with D uncertain. The CDR3 contains 13 residues. Germline CDR1 reads SEHNR; CDR2 reads FQNEAQ (reference sequence). V lost 2 bases to trimming and J lost 4 bases, with 8 bases between them. CDR3 DNA sequence: TGTGCCAGCAGCTTATACCTTCCAGAGACCCAGTACTTC. It yields the protein CASSLYLPETQYF.

This clone is classed as medium-sized. This chain joins TRBV19 and TRBJ2-2; 7 bases map to TRBD1. With V trimmed by 6 bases and J by 3 bases, 7 bases remained unmatched. The CDR3 loop spans 15 amino acids. Germline V CDR1 and CDR2: LNHDA, SQIVND (reference sequence). In DNA form, the CDR3 reads TGTGCCAGTAGGTCCGGGACAGAATACACCGGGGAGCTGTTTTTT. Protein sequence: CASRSGTEYTGELFF.

This chain joins TRBV9 and TRBJ2-3, with 10 positions matching TRBD2. The J segment lost 7 bases and the V segment lost 2 bases, leaving 7 bases of the junction unmatched. Germline V gene lookup returns CDR1 SGDLS and CDR2 YYNGEE. CDR3 length equals 15 residues. DNA for the CDR3: TGTGCCAGCAGCGTTGGGACTAGCGTAGTTCATACGCAGTATTTT. Translation gives CASSVGTSVVHTQYF.

The table lists this clone with a count of one. The V call is TRBV19, the J call TRBJ1-5; D is unresolved. V lost 3 bases to trimming and J lost 8 bases, with 14 bases between them. This CDR3 has 14 residues. Germline V CDR1 and CDR2: LNHDA, SQIVND (reference sequence). The CDR3 region has the DNA TGTGCCAGTAGTATCCCGGGCTCTGCTGAGCCCCAGCATTTT. This translates into CASSIPGSAEPQHF.

This rearrangement joins TRBV15 to TRBJ1-1; 9 bases fit TRBD1. V lost 5 bases to trimming and J lost 7 bases; unmatched junction nucleotides: 14. Germline CDR1 LNHNV, CDR2 YYDKDF (reference sequence). The CDR3 has 16 residues. The CDR3 here is CATSLTNRGPGGEAFF. The CDR3 nucleotides are TGTGCCACCAGCTTAACGAACAGGGGGCCGGGAGGTGAAGCTTTCTTT.

The genes are TRBV5-1 and TRBJ1-1; the D is unclear. V lost 4 bases to trimming and J lost 4 bases, with 17 bases between them. This CDR3 spans 15 amino acids. Germline V gene lookup returns CDR1 SGHRS and CDR2 YFSETQ. In DNA form, the CDR3 reads TGCGCCAGCAGCCGTGGACGGGGATTCGGCACTGAAGCTTTCTTT. This encodes CASSRGRGFGTEAFF.

The J gene is TRBJ1-2, the V gene TRBV11-1; D gene unclear. CDR1 is SGHAT and CDR2 is FQDESV in the germline V gene (reference sequence). This CDR3 spans 14 amino acids. Trimming removed 5 bases at V and 2 bases at J, with 12 bases between. The CDR3 region has the DNA TGTGCCAGCAGCCCGAGAGCGGGAAACTATGGCTACACCTTC. This codes for CASSPRAGNYGYTF.

This clone showed up just once. The V and J genes are TRBV6-6 and TRBJ2-7; D possibly matches TRBD1 or TRBD2 (5 bases each). The germline V gene encodes CDR1 MNHNY and CDR2 SVGAGI (reference sequence). The CDR3 totals 16 residues. Trimming left V 6 bases short and J 7 bases short, with 25 bases between. This CDR3 is CASSHGRSVGVREQYF. In DNA form, the CDR3 reads TGTGCCAGCAGCCACGGACGATCCGTGGGGGTGAGGGAGCAGTACTTC.

This clone was seen once. This chain connects TRBV2 to TRBJ1-1; 7 nucleotides agree with TRBD1. The CDR3 spans 14 residues. With V trimmed by 4 bases and J by 0 bases, 2 bases remained unmatched. CDR1 and CDR2 from the germline V gene are SNHLY and FYNNEI. CDR3 DNA sequence: TGTGCCAGCAGTGGGACAGGAATGAACACTGAAGCTTTCTTT. It codes for CASSGTGMNTEAFF.

CDR3 DNA sequence: TGCGCCAGCAGCCCCCCCGGTACCCTATCAGGGCGGGGACTAGGAGAGCAGTACTTC. As protein: CASSPPGTLSGRGLGEQYF. V usage is TRBV5-1 and J usage is TRBJ2-7, with 8 bases identical to TRBD2. Germline V CDR1 and CDR2: SGHRS, YFSETQ. Losses at the gene ends were 4 bases for V and 7 bases for J; bases not matched to a gene: 25. CDR3 size: 19 residues.

The genes are TRBV19 and TRBJ1-3, with D hard to call. This CDR3 region has 14 residues. V lost 6 bases and J lost 0, with 9 bases in between. CDR1 and CDR2 from the germline V gene are LNHDA and SQIVND (reference sequence). The CDR3 loop is CASSPRDSGNTIYF. For the CDR3, the DNA is TGTGCCAGTAGCCCCCGGGACTCTGGAAACACCATATATTTT.